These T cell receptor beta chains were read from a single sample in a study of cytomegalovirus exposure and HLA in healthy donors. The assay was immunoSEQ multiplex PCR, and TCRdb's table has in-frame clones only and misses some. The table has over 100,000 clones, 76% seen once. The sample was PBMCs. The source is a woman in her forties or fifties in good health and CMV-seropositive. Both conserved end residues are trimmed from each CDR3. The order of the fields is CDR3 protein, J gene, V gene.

CDR3: ASSEPGTGKRSEY
J: TRBJ2-4
V: TRBV28

CDR3: ASSSSDGVETQY
J: TRBJ2-3
V: TRBV5-1

CDR3: ASQGLAGATGELF
J: TRBJ2-2
V: TRBV19

CDR3: ASSAEFTGTSAYEQY
J: TRBJ2-7
V: TRBV9

CDR3: ASSFVRGGEQF
J: TRBJ2-1
V: TRBV11-3

CDR3: ASTGSAGGSTDTQY
J: TRBJ2-3
V: TRBV7-2

CDR3: ASRGQGASPLH
J: TRBJ1-6
V: TRBV2

CDR3: SVEGPGGEQY
J: TRBJ2-7
V: TRBV29-1

CDR3: ASSLSRRGGETQY
J: TRBJ2-5
V: TRBV11-2

CDR3: ASSGGIMNTEAF
J: TRBJ1-1
V: TRBV7-9

CDR3: AWEQGFPNQPQH
J: TRBJ1-5
V: TRBV30

CDR3: ASSGGTDTQY
J: TRBJ2-3
V: TRBV5-1

CDR3: ATSNRVEQPQH
J: TRBJ1-5
V: TRBV15

CDR3: ASSLVTSGDYEQY
J: TRBJ2-7
V: TRBV5-4

CDR3: ASSRTEGPETQY
J: TRBJ2-5
V: TRBV6-6

CDR3: ASSKGGDGQETQY
J: TRBJ2-5
V: TRBV7-2

CDR3: ASSLKSSVPYNEQF
J: TRBJ2-1
V: TRBV5-4

CDR3: ASSLVGGGLEETQY
J: TRBJ2-5
V: TRBV7-2

CDR3: ASSPSGTNTEAF
J: TRBJ1-1
V: TRBV7-3

CDR3: ASSPGLPGYNEQF
J: TRBJ2-1
V: TRBV25-1

CDR3: ASSWDSYGYT
J: TRBJ1-2
V: TRBV7-9

CDR3: ASSVGSRGLNEQF
J: TRBJ2-1
V: TRBV9

CDR3: ASSSKTSGGLTDTQY
J: TRBJ2-3
V: TRBV5-4

CDR3: ASSLSRLNEQF
J: TRBJ2-1
V: TRBV5-1

CDR3: ASSVELGGAYNEQL
J: TRBJ2-1
V: TRBV9